The 8 T cell receptor beta chains given below trace back to one sample, sequenced in a study of blood T cell repertoires in COVID-19. Clones were sequenced by immunoSEQ multiplex PCR, and TCRdb holds only the in-frame ones, with some missing. The data contain around 390,000 clones, approximately 87% of them seen just once; the ten biggest clones take up roughly a tenth. Specimen: PBMCs or T cells enriched from blood (not recorded which). Receptors were obtained from a woman between 45 and 65 years old who had recovered from COVID-19.

The chain combines TRBV7-9 with TRBJ2-3; the D gene is possibly TRBD1 (6 bases). The length of the CDR3 is 16 residues. The V gene's germline CDR1 is SEHNR and CDR2 FQNEAQ (reference sequence). The V gene lost 5 bases and the J gene lost 1 base, with 16 bases spanning the gap. CDR3 nucleotide sequence: TGTGCCAGCAGCCGAGAGGGACACTCACGCACAGATACGCAGTATTTT. Encoded protein: CASSREGHSRTDTQYF.

This sequence joins TRBV19 and TRBJ2-1; TRBD1 matches at 8 bases. CDR3 length equals 17 residues. Germline V CDR1 and CDR2: LNHDA, SQIVND (reference sequence). V trimming: 0 bases; J trimming: 7 bases; junction bases outside the gene matches: 11. CDR3 sequence reads: CASSIDLRTGIKNEQFF. The CDR3 bases are TGTGCCAGTAGTATAGATCTTAGGACAGGGATTAAGAATGAGCAGTTCTTC.

J is TRBJ1-2 and V is TRBV7-9; D may be TRBD1 (5 bases). This CDR3 contains 15 residues. Germline CDR1 is SEHNR and CDR2 is FQNEAQ (reference sequence). V was cut by 3 bases and J by 4 bases, with 15 bases left in between. The CDR3 nucleotides are TGTGCCAGCAGCTTTCTGTTCAGCGGGGGCTATGGCTACACCTTC. It encodes CASSFLFSGGYGYTF.

The gene calls are TRBV30 and TRBJ1-1; D may be TRBD1 (5 bases). The V end was cut by 4 bases, the J end by 1 base, with 10 bases between. Germline V gene lookup returns CDR1 GTSNPN and CDR2 SVGIG (reference sequence). The CDR3 loop spans 13 amino acids. CDR3 region: CAWKDTGNTEAFF. As DNA, the CDR3 is TGTGCCTGGAAGGACACCGGGAACACTGAAGCTTTCTTT.

V is TRBV7-6 and J is TRBJ1-1; D is possibly TRBD1 (6 bases). Germline V gene sequence: CDR1 SGHVS, CDR2 FNYEAQ. The length of the CDR3 is 17 residues. Trimming took off 5 bases at V and 1 base at J, with 20 bases between the two ends. The CDR3 here is CASSPSSGGARNTEAFF. Written as DNA, the CDR3 is TGTGCCAGCAGCCCCTCTTCGGGGGGGGCGCGGAACACTGAAGCTTTCTTT.

The rearrangement joins TRBV27 to TRBJ2-1; the D gene is possibly TRBD2 (5 bases). The length of the CDR3 is 15 residues. Germline CDR1 and CDR2: MNHEY and SMNVEV (reference sequence). V lost 0 bases to trimming and J lost 0 bases, with 6 bases between them. CDR3 DNA: TGTGCCAGCAGTTTATCGGGGAGCTCCTACAATGAGCAGTTCTTC. It specifies CASSLSGSSYNEQFF.

The CDR3 is CASSPLGTGGTDTQYF. DNA for the CDR3: TGTGCCAGCTCACCTCTCGGGACAGGGGGCACAGATACGCAGTATTTT. V and J are TRBV18 and TRBJ2-3, with 10 bases fitting TRBD1. The V gene's germline CDR1 is KGHSH and CDR2 LQKENI. This CDR3 spans 16 amino acids. V dropped 3 bases and J dropped 1; count of bases not matched to a gene: 4.

This chain connects TRBV3-1 (or the pseudogene TRBV3-2) to TRBJ2-5; D possibly corresponds to TRBD2 (6 bases). Trimming left V 0 bases short and J 4 bases short, with 12 bases between. The CDR3 has 15 amino acids. Germline V gene sequence: CDR1 LGHDT, CDR2 YNNKEL (reference sequence). The CDR3 here is CASSQEGGSGETQYF. The CDR3 bases are TGTGCCAGCAGCCAAGAAGGAGGGAGTGGAGAGACCCAGTACTTC.